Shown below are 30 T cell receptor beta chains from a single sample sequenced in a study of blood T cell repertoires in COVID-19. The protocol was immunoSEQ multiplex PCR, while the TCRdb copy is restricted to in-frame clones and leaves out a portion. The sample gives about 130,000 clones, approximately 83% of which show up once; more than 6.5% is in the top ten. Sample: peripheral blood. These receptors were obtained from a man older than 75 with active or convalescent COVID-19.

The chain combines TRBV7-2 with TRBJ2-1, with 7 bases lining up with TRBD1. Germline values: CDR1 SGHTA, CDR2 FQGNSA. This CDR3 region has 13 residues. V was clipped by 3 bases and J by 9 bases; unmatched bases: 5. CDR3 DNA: TGTGCCAGCAGCTTTGAGACAGGGTTTGAGCAGTTCTTC. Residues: CASSFETGFEQFF.

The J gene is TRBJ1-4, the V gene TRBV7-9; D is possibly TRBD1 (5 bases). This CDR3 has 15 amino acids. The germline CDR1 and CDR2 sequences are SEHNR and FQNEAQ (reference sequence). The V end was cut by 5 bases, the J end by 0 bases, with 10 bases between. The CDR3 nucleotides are TGTGCCAGCAGCCGCCGACAGACAACTAATGAAAAACTGTTTTTT. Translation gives CASSRRQTTNEKLFF.

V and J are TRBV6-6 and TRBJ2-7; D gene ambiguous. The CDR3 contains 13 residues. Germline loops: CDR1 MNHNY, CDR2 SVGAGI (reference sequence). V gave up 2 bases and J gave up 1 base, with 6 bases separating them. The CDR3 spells CASSYADSYEQYF. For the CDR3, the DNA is TGTGCCAGCAGTTACGCAGATTCCTACGAGCAGTACTTC.

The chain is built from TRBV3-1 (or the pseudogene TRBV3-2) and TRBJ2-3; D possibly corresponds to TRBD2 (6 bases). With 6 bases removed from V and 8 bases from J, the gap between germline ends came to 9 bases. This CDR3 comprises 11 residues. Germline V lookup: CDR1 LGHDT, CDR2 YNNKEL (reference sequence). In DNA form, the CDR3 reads TGTGCCAGCAGGGGAGGTCTTACGCAGTATTTT. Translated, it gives CASRGGLTQYF.

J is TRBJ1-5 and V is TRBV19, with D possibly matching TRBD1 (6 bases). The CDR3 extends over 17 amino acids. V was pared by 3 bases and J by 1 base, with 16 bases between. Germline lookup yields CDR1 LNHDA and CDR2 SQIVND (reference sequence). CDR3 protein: CASSMWGGGGSNQPQHF. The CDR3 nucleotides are TGTGCCAGTAGTATGTGGGGCGGGGGCGGCAGCAATCAGCCCCAGCATTTT.

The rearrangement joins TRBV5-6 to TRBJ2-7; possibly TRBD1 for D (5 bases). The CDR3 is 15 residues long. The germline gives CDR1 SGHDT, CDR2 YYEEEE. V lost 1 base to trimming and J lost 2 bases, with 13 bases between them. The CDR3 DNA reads TGTGCCAGCAGCTTGAGTTGGGGCTTAGCCTACGAGCAGTACTTC. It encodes CASSLSWGLAYEQYF. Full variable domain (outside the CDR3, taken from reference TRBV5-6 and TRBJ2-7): DAGVTQSPTHLIKTRGQQVTLRCSPKSGHDTVSWYQQALGQGPQFIFQYYEEEERQRGNFPDRFSGHQFPNYSSELNVNALLLGDSALYLCASSLSWGLAYEQYFGPGTRLTVT.

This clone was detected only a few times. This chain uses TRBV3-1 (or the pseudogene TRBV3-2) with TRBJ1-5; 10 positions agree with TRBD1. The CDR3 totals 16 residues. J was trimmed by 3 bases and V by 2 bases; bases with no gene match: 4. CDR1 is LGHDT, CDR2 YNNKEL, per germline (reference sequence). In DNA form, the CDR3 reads TGTGCCAGCAGCCAAAGACAGGGGGCTGACAATCAGCCCCAGCATTTT. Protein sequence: CASSQRQGADNQPQHF.

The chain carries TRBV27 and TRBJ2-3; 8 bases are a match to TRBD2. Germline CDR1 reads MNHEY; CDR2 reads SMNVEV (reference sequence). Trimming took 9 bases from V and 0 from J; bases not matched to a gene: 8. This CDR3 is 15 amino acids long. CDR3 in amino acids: CASSLGGASTDTQYF. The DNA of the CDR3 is TGTGCCAGTTCCCTCGGGGGGGCTAGCACAGATACGCAGTATTTT.

CDR3 bases: TGTGCCAGCAGTTACTCCGGACAGTCAGAACTTTATTTCTCTGGAAACACCATATATTTT. Its translation: CASSYSGQSELYFSGNTIYF. The gene calls are TRBV6-2 or TRBV6-3 and TRBJ1-3, with D perhaps matching TRBD1 (6 bases). This CDR3 comprises 20 residues. V shed 0 bases and J shed 0 bases, with 21 bases lying between them. Germline CDR1 MNHEY, CDR2 SVGEGT.

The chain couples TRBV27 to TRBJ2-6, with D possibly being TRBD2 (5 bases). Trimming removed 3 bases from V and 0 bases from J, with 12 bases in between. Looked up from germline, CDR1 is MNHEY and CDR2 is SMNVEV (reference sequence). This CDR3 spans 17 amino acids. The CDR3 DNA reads TGTGCCAGCAGTTTGGTCTGGGGAGTCTCTGGGGCCAACGTCCTGACTTTC. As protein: CASSLVWGVSGANVLTF.

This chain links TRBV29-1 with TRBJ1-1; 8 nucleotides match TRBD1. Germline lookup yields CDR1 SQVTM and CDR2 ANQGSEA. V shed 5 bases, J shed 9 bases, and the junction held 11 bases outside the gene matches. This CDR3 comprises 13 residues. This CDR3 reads CSVPLSDRDQAFF. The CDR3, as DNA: TGCAGCGTTCCCCTCTCGGACAGGGATCAAGCTTTCTTT.

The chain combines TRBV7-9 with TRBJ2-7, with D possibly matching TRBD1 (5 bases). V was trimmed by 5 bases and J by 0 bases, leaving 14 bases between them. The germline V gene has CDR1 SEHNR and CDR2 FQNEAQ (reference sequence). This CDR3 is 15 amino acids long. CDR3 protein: CASSPRGHSSYEQYF. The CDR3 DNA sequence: TGTGCCAGCAGCCCCCGTGGACACTCCTCCTACGAGCAGTACTTC.

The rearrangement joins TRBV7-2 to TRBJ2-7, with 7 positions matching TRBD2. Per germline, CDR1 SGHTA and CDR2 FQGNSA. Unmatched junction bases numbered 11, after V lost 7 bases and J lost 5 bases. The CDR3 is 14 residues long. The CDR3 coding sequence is TGTGCCAGCAACACCCTGGCGGGAGTTCACGAGCAGTACTTC. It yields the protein CASNTLAGVHEQYF.

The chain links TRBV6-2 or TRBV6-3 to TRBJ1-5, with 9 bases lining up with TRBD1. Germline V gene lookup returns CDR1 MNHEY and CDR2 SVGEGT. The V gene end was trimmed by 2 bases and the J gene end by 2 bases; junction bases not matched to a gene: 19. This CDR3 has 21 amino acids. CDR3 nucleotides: TGTGCCAGCAGTTACCCGACCTCCACCGGGACAGGGTTAGGTCGCAATCAGCCCCAGCATTTT. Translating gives CASSYPTSTGTGLGRNQPQHF.

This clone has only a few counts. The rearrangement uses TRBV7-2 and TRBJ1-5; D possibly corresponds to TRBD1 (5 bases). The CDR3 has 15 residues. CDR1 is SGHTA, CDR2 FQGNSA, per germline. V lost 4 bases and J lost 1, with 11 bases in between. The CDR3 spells CASSSSQVSNQPQHF. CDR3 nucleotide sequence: TGTGCCAGCAGCTCATCACAGGTAAGCAATCAGCCCCAGCATTTT. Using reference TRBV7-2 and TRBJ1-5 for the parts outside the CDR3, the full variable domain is GAGVSQSPSNKVTEKGKDVELRCDPISGHTALYWYRQSLGQGLEFLIYFQGNSAPDKSGLPSDRFSAERTGGSVSTLTIQRTQQEDSAVYLCASSSSQVSNQPQHFGDGTRLSIL.

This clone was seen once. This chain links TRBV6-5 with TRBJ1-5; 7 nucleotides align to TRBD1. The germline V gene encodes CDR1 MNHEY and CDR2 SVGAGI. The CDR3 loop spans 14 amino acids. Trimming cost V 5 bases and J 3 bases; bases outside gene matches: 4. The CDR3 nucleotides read TGTGCCAGCAGTAGGGGACAGCCCAATCAGCCCCAGCATTTT. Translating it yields CASSRGQPNQPQHF.

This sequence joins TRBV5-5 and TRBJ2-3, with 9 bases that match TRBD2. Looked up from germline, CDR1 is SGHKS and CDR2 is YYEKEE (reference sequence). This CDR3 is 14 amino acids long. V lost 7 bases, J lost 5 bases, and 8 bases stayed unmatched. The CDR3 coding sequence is TGTGCCAGCCACCCGGGCGGGGGGGTAGATACGCAGTATTTT. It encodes CASHPGGGVDTQYF.

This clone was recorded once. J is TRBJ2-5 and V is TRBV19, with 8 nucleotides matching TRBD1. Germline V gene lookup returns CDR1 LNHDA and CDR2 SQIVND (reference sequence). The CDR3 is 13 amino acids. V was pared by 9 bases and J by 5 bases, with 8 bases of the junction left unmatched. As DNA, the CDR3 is TGTGCCAGCTCAGGGGGCGCGGAGGAGACCCAGTACTTC. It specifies CASSGGAEETQYF.

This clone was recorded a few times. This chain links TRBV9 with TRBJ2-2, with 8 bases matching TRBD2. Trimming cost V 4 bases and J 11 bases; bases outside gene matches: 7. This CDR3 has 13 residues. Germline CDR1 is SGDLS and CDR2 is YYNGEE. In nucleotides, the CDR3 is TGTGCCAGCAGCCCTGGGACTAGAGGCGAGCTGTTTTTT. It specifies CASSPGTRGELFF.

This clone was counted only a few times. CDR3 loop: CASSLMAGYGYTF. The CDR3 DNA sequence: TGTGCCAGCAGCCTCATGGCAGGCTATGGCTACACCTTC. The chain combines TRBV7-2 with TRBJ1-2; no firm D call. The CDR3 extends over 13 amino acids. Deletions cut 5 bases from V and 4 bases from J, with 11 bases between. Germline V gene lookup returns CDR1 SGHTA and CDR2 FQGNSA.

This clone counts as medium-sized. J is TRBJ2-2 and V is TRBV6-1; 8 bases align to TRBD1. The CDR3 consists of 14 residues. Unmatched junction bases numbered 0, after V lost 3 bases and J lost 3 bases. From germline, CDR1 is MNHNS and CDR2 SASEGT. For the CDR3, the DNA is TGTGCCAGCAGTGAGGGACAGGACACCGGGGAGCTGTTTTTT. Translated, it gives CASSEGQDTGELFF.

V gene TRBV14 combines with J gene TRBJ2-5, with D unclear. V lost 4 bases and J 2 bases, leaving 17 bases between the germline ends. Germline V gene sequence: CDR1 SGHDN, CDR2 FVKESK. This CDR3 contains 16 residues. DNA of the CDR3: TGTGCCAGCAGCCGAGATTGGGTCACCGGGCAAGAGACCCAGTACTTC. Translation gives CASSRDWVTGQETQYF.

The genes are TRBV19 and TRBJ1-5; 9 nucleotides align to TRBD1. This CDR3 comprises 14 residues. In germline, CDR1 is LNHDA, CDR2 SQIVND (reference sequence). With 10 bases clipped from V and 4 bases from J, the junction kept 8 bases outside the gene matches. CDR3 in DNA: TGTGCCACCTACTCAGGACAGGGGAATCAGCCCCAGCATTTT. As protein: CATYSGQGNQPQHF.

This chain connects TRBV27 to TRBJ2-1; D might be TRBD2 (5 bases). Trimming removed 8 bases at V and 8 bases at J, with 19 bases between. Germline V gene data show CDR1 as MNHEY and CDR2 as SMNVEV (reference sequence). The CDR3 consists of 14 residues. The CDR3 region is CASRRLALSDEQFF. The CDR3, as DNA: TGTGCCAGCCGACGACTGGCCCTTAGCGATGAGCAGTTCTTC.

CDR3 DNA: TGTGCCAGTACACGAGGACAGTCGGTCAATGAGCAGTTCTTC. It is translated as CASTRGQSVNEQFF. This chain joins TRBV19 and TRBJ2-1; possible D gene TRBD1, 6 bases. The CDR3 runs 14 residues. Trimming took off 7 bases at V and 6 bases at J, with 16 bases between the two ends. Per germline, CDR1 LNHDA and CDR2 SQIVND (reference sequence).

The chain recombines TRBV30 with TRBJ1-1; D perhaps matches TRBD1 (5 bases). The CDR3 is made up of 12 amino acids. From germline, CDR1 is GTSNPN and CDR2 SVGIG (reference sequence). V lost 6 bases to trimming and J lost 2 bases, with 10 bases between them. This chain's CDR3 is CACRQRNTEAFF. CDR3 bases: TGTGCCTGTCGACAGCGAAACACTGAAGCTTTCTTT.

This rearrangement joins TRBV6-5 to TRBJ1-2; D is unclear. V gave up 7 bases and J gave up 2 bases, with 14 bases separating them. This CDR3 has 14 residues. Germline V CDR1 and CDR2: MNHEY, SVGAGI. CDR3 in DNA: TGTGCCAGCACCTTCGGGGAGGGCAACTATGGCTACACCTTC. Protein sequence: CASTFGEGNYGYTF.

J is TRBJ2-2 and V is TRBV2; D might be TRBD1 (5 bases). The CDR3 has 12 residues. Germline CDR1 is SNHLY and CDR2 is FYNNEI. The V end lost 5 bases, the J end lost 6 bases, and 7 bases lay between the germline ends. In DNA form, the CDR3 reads TGTGCCAGCAGTTCAGGGTCCGGGGAGCTGTTTTTT. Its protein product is CASSSGSGELFF.

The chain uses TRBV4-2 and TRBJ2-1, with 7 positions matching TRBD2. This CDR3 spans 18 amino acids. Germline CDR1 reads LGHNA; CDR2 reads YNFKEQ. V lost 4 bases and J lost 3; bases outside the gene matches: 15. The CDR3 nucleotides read TGTGCCAGCAGCCCGCGGGGTCGGGGTCTAGCGGTCTACAATGAGCAGTTCTTC. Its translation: CASSPRGRGLAVYNEQFF.

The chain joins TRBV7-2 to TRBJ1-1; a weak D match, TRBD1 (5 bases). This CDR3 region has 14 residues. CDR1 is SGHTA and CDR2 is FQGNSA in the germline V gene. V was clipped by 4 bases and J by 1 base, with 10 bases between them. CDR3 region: CASSYMQGNTEAFF. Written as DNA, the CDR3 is TGTGCCAGCAGCTACATGCAGGGGAACACTGAAGCTTTCTTT.